One T cell receptor (beta chain) is described in this entry. No antigen is known for it. Other nucleotide sequences in the sample specify the same CDR3. Treatment in this sample: roughly 19 received Ad26.COV2.S at low or high dose, single or two shots; 5 received placebo; per-sample allocation not given. Specimen acquisition occurred on day 63 following the initial vaccine or placebo injection. This entry comes from a study of Ad26.COV2.S vaccination and SARS-CoV-2 variants. Trimming pared 0 bases from V and 2 bases from J, leaving 2 bases between. CDR1 and CDR2 from the germline V gene are MNHEY and SVGEGT. CDR3 length equals 12 residues. Clones were read by immunoSEQ multiplex PCR, and TCRdb kept only the in-frame ones, dropping some. The table includes around 400,000 clones, 80% to 95% detected once. General study findings and limits: Spike-specific responses of CD8+ and CD4+ T cells were reported to display substantial breadth after vaccination.

The chain recombines TRBV6-2 or TRBV6-3 with TRBJ2-7, with D unresolved. Sequenced here: peripheral blood, sampled in a trial of Ad26.COV2.S vaccine versus placebo. This TCR was sampled from a person between 18 and 65 years old who received the Ad26.COV2.S COVID-19 vaccine or a placebo. This CDR3 reads CASSYSPYEQYF. In nucleotides, the CDR3 is TGTGCCAGCAGTTACTCCCCCTACGAGCAGTACTTC.